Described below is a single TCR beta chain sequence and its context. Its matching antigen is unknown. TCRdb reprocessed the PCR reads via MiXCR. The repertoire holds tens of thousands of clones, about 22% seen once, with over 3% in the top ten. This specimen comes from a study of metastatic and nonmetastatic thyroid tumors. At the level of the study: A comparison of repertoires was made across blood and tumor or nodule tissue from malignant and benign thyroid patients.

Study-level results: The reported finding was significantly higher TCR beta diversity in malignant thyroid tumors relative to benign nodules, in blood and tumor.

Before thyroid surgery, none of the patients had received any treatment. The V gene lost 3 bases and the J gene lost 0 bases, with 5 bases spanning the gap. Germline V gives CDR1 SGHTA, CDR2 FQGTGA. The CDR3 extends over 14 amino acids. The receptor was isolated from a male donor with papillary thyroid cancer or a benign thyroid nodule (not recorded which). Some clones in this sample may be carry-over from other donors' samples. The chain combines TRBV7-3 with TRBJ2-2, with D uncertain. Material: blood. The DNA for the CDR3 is TGTGCCAGCAGCTTCAGACCGAACACCGGGGAGCTGTTTTTT. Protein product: CASSFRPNTGELFF.